This T cell receptor (beta chain) was captured in a study of CXCR3-negative and CXCR3-positive naive CD8 T cells. Study summary: A total of about 135 million TRB reads was generated, with about 1.5 +/- 0.3 million per library. Study-wide results and caveats: More hydrophobic TRB CDR3s occurred in CXCR3-positive than in CXCR3-negative naive cells.

CDR1 is SGHTA and CDR2 is FQGNSA in the germline V gene. This CDR3 is built from 17 residues. It was by 5' RACE with UMI labels that the TRB cDNA libraries were prepared. Reanalyzing the 5' RACE reads, TCRdb keeps one entry per CDR3 protein, without DNA. The sample data list some 150,000 distinct CDR3 sequences. On this clonotype: What it recognizes is unknown.

Naive CD8+ T cells showed CD45RO-CCR7+CD27+CD95-. Material for sequencing was naive CXCR3+ CD8+ T cells from blood. As to subset: CD45RO-CCR7+CD27+CD95- naive CD8+ T cells expressing CXCR3 (TNR3+). The sequence was collected from a human donor in good health. Some clones in this sample may be carry-over from other donors' samples. This chain links TRBV7-2 with TRBJ2-1; the D call from TCRdb, TRBD2, cannot be confirmed without DNA. This CDR3 is CASSLGLAGGPYNEQFF.